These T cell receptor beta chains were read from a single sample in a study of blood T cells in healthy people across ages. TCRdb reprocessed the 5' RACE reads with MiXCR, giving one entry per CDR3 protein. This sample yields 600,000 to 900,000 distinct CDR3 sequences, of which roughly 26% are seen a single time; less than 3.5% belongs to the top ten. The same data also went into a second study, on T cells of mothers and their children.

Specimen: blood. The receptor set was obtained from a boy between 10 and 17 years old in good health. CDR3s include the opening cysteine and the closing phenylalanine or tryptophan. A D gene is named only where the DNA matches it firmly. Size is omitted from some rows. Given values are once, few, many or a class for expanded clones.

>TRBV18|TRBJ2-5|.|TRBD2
TGTGCCAGCTCACCACCGGGACTAGTATGGGAACAAGAGACCCAGTACTTC
CASSPPGLVWEQETQYF
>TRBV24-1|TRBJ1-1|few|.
TGTGCCACCAGTGCAAAGGGGAACACTGAAGCTTTCTTT
CATSAKGNTEAFF
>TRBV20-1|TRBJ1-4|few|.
TGCAGTGCTAGGGGAGTCGTCGCGGAACTGAATGAAAAACTGTTTTTT
CSARGVVAELNEKLFF
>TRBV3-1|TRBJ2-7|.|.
TGTGCCAGCAGCCATTTTGCGGGGGAGCAGTACTTC
CASSHFAGEQYF
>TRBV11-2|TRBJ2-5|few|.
TGTGCCAGCAGCTTAAGGAGGGCTAGCTCATTTAAAAGGGAGACCCAGTACTTC
CASSLRRASSFKRETQYF
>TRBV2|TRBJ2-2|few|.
TGTGCCAGCAGTGAGGAGGGTTCCGGGGAGCTGTTTTTT
CASSEEGSGELFF
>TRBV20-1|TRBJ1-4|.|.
TGCAGTGCTTCGGGACTCCGGAGAAATGAAAAACTGTTTTTT
CSASGLRRNEKLFF
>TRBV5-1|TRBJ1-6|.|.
TGCGCCAGCAGCTTGGAAGATGGCAATTCACCCCTCCACTTT
CASSLEDGNSPLHF
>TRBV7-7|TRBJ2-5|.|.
TGTGCCAGCAGCATAACCGGGTACCAAGAGACCCAGTACTTC
CASSITGYQETQYF
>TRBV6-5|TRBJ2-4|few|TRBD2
TGTGCCAGCAGTTACCGAGCGGGGGATTGGGAGGGTGCAAGAGAAAACATTCAGTACTTC
CASSYRAGDWEGARENIQYF
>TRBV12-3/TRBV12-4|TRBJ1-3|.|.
TGTGCCAGCAGTTTTTCTGCCGGCGCTGGAAACACCATATATTTT
CASSFSAGAGNTIYF
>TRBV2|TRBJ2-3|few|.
TGTGCCAGCAGGGCCCCGGTGGGCGCCACAGATACGCAGTATTTT
CASRAPVGATDTQYF
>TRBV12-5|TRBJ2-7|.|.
TGTGCTAGTGGTTTGGCCCCAAACTACGAGCAGTACTTC
CASGLAPNYEQYF
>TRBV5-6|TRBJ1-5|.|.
TGTGCCAGCAGCACCGGGACGGATCATAACACAGATACGCAGCATTTT
CASSTGTDHNTDTQHF
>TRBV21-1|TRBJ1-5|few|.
TGTGCCAACAGCAAAGACGATACTTTTAGCAATCAGCCCCAGCATTTT
CANSKDDTFSNQPQHF
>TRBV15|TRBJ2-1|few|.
TGTGCCACCAGCAGAGGACAGCCAAATGAGCAGTTCTTC
CATSRGQPNEQFF
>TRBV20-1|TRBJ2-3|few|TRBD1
TGCAGTGCTAGCAGGGGGTCAGATACGCAGTATTTT
CSASRGSDTQYF
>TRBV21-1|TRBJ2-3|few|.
TGTGCCAGCAGCAAGGGGGAGAGACACCCGAATTTGAGCACAGATACGCAGTATTTT
CASSKGERHPNLSTDTQYF
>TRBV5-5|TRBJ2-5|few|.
TGTGCCACCGCTCCGGGTCAGCAAGAGACCCAGTACTTC
CATAPGQQETQYF
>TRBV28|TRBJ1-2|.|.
TGTGCCAGCAGTCCCGGACTCTGGGGGCGCAGGGACTATGGCTACACCTTC
CASSPGLWGRRDYGYTF
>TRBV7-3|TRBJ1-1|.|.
TGTGCCAGCAGCCCTCAGGGGACGTACACTGAAGCTTTCTTT
CASSPQGTYTEAFF
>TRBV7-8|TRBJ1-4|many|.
TGTGCCAGCAGCTCGCCAAAGGGGGGCACTAATGAAAAACTGTTTTTT
CASSSPKGGTNEKLFF
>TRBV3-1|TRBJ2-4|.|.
TGTGCCAGCAGAGGAGGGGGCGCGGCCAAAAACATTCAGTACTTC
CASRGGGAAKNIQYF
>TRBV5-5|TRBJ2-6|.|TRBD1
TGTGCCAGCACCGACAGGGGGTCCTCTGGGGCCAACGTCCTGACTTTC
CASTDRGSSGANVLTF
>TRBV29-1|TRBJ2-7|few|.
TGCAGCGTTGGGGACACGCGCGAGCAGTACTTC
CSVGDTREQYF
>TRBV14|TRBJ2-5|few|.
TGTGCCAGCAGCCAGATGGGCGGCGAGACCCAGTACTTC
CASSQMGGETQYF
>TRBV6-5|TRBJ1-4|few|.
TGTGCCAGCAGCTGGGGGTTCGCGAATGAAAAACTGTTTTTT
CASSWGFANEKLFF
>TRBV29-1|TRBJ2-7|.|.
TGCAGCGCCGGGAACAGCGGGTCCTACGAGCAGTACTTC
CSAGNSGSYEQYF
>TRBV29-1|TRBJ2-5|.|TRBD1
TGCACCGTTGCCGGGACAGGGAGTGAGACCCAGTACTTC
CTVAGTGSETQYF
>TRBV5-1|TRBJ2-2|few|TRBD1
TGCGCCAGCAGCTTGGCCCCGACAGGGCAAACCGGGGAGCTGTTTTTT
CASSLAPTGQTGELFF
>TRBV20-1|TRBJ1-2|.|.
TGCAGTGCTAGAGGAGGGGATACAGGAGGCTACACCTTC
CSARGGDTGGYTF
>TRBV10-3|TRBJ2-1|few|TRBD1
TGTGCCATCAGCTCCGGGACAGGGGTAAATGAGCAGTTCTTC
CAISSGTGVNEQFF
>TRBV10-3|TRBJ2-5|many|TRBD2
TGTGCCTCAGAGGAGTCGGGGGGTTTAGGGACCCAGTACTTC
CASEESGGLGTQYF
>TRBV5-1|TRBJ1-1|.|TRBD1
TGCGCCAGCAGCAGTCCTCAGGGGGCCACTGAAGCTTTCTTT
CASSSPQGATEAFF
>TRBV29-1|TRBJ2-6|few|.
TGCAGCGTTGTTTTTTGGGGAGAGGCGGGGGCCAACGTCCTGACTTTC
CSVVFWGEAGANVLTF
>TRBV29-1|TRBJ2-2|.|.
TGCAGCGGAGCACTAGCGAACACCGGGGAGCTGTTTTTT
CSGALANTGELFF
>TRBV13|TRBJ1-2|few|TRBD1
TGTGCCAGCAGCTTGCACAGGGGGCAGAGTAACTATGGCTACACCTTC
CASSLHRGQSNYGYTF
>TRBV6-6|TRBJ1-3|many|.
TGTGCCAGCAGTTTGACGGGGGGAAACACCATATATTTT
CASSLTGGNTIYF